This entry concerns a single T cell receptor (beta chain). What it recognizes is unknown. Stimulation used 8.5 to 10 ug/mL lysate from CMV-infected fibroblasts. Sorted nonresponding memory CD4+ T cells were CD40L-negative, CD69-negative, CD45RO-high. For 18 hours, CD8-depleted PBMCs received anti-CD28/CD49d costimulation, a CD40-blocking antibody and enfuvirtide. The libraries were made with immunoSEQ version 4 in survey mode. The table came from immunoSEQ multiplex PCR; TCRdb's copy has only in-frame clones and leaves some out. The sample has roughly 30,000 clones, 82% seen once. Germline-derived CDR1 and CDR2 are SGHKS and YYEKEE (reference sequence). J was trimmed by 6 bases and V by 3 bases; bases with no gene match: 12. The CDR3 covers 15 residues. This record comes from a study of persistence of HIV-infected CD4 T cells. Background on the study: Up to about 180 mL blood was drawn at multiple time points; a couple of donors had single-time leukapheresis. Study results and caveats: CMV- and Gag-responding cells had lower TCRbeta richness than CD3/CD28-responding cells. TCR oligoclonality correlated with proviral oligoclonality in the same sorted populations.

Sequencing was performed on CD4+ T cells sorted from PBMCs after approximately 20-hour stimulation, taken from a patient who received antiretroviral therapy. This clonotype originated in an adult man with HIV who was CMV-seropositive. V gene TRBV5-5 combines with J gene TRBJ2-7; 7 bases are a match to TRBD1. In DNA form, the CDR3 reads TGTGCCAGCAGCTACTCCGCAGGGGGTATGCTCGAGCAGTACTTC. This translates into CASSYSAGGMLEQYF.